The 21 T cell receptor beta chains reported below all come from one sample, sequenced in a study of OX40 agonist ivuxolimab in advanced cancers. Measured with immunoSEQ multiplex PCR; TCRdb has only the in-frame clones, and not every one. The table shows roughly 97,000 clones, with around 85% occurring only once. This specimen was CD4+ or CD8+ T cells sorted from blood, taken in a trial of the OX40 agonist ivuxolimab. The receptors originated from an adult with an advanced solid tumor such as melanoma, head and neck, liver or kidney cancer.

The CDR3 DNA sequence: TGTGCCAGCAGCTCGGAGCATCAGGGGGCGGACACTGAAGCTTTCTTT. Translation gives CASSSEHQGADTEAFF. The chain combines TRBV5-5 with TRBJ1-1; 8 bases are a match to TRBD1. J gave up 3 bases and V 3 bases, and 10 bases lay outside the gene matches. The germline CDR1 and CDR2 sequences are SGHKS and YYEKEE (reference sequence). There are 16 residues in the CDR3.

This clone is medium-sized within its sample. The rearrangement uses TRBV20-1 and TRBJ1-1, with D hard to call. The CDR3 is 11 amino acids. Germline V CDR1 and CDR2: DFQATT, SNEGSKA (reference sequence). V lost 6 bases, J lost 5 bases, and 10 bases lay in between. CDR3 sequence (DNA): TGCAGTGCCACGGGTAAGACTGAAGCTTTCTTT. Translation gives CSATGKTEAFF.

This chain links TRBV5-8 with TRBJ2-5; 8 bases match TRBD1. The CDR3 has 13 amino acids. CDR1 SGHTS and CDR2 YDEGEE come from the germline V gene. With V trimmed by 3 bases and J by 5 bases, 3 bases remained unmatched. CDR3 sequence: CASSSDRAETQYF. DNA of the CDR3: TGTGCCAGCAGCTCGGACAGGGCGGAGACCCAGTACTTC.

The V gene is TRBV5-8, the J gene TRBJ2-7, with TRBD1 identical over 12 bases. V shed 5 bases and J 7 bases; nucleotides not matched to a gene: 10. The CDR3 extends over 15 amino acids. The germline gives CDR1 SGHTS, CDR2 YDEGEE. The CDR3 coding sequence is TGTGCCAGCAGTCTAACCGGGACAGGGGGCAGGGAGCAGTACTTC. Residues: CASSLTGTGGREQYF.

The chain is built from TRBV5-6 and TRBJ2-7; D is uncertain. The CDR3 has 14 amino acids. Germline assignment: CDR1 SGHDT and CDR2 YYEEEE. The V end was cut by 2 bases, the J end by 3 bases, with 12 bases between. CDR3 residues: CASSFSLLNYEQYF. CDR3 bases: TGTGCCAGCAGCTTTTCTCTCCTCAACTACGAGCAGTACTTC.

The V gene is TRBV28, the J gene TRBJ1-2; no reliable D call. This CDR3 comprises 12 residues. Trimming removed 8 bases from V and 4 bases from J, with 11 bases in between. Germline CDR1 MDHEN, CDR2 SYDVKM. CDR3 sequence (DNA): TGTGCCAGCTCCTTAGGATCCTATGGCTACACCTTC. It is translated as CASSLGSYGYTF.

The chain joins TRBV5-6 to TRBJ1-6; a possible D gene is TRBD1 (5 bases). With 0 bases removed from V and 10 bases from J, the gap between germline ends came to 17 bases. This CDR3 has 16 residues. Germline loops: CDR1 SGHDT, CDR2 YYEEEE. Here the CDR3 DNA reads TGTGCCAGCAGCTTGGGTTTCCGGGGGACGGCCTCACCCCTCCACTTT. Residues: CASSLGFRGTASPLHF.

The chain uses TRBV18 and TRBJ2-5, with a tentative D call TRBD2 (5 bases). Germline V gene data show CDR1 as KGHSH and CDR2 as LQKENI. This CDR3 region has 13 residues. Trimming removed 2 bases from V and 1 base from J, with 5 bases in between. The CDR3 nucleotides read TGTGCCAGCTCACCAGGGAGCCAAGAGACCCAGTACTTC. It codes for CASSPGSQETQYF.

This clone was counted a few times. The chain carries TRBV4-2 and TRBJ1-2; TRBD1 aligns across 9 bases. Trimming cost V 1 base and J 4 bases; bases outside gene matches: 4. Germline V gene sequence: CDR1 LGHNA, CDR2 YNFKEQ. This CDR3 is built from 15 residues. The CDR3 sequence: CASSQVTGGGYGYTF. CDR3 in DNA: TGTGCCAGCAGCCAAGTAACAGGGGGCGGCTATGGCTACACCTTC.

The J gene is TRBJ1-1, the V gene TRBV18, with D unresolved. Germline CDR1 reads KGHSH; CDR2 reads LQKENI. V was cut by 5 bases and J by 0 bases, with 7 bases left in between. The CDR3 runs 13 residues. The CDR3 sequence is CASSASLNTEAFF. CDR3 bases: TGTGCCAGCTCAGCGTCCTTGAACACTGAAGCTTTCTTT.

The rearrangement uses TRBV5-5 and TRBJ1-1, with no clear D. V was trimmed by 4 bases and J by 3 bases, leaving 16 bases between them. The CDR3 has 15 amino acids. Germline assignment: CDR1 SGHKS and CDR2 YYEKEE (reference sequence). The CDR3 spells CASSPGPLVDTEAFF. The CDR3 bases are TGTGCCAGCAGCCCGGGTCCCCTGGTGGACACTGAAGCTTTCTTT.

The J gene is TRBJ2-1, the V gene TRBV18; 8 bases are shared with TRBD2. Unmatched junction bases numbered 6, after V lost 5 bases and J lost 0 bases. The CDR3 length is 16 residues. The germline CDR1 and CDR2 sequences are KGHSH and LQKENI. The CDR3 DNA follows: TGTGCCAGCTCAATGTTAGCGGGGAGCTCCTACAATGAGCAGTTCTTC. Protein product: CASSMLAGSSYNEQFF.

The chain joins TRBV30 to TRBJ1-4; 7 nucleotides agree with TRBD1. CDR1 GTSNPN and CDR2 SVGIG come from the germline V gene (reference sequence). The CDR3 runs to 14 residues. The ends lost 5 bases at V and 3 bases at J; junction bases unmatched: 6. Here the CDR3 DNA reads TGTGCCTGGGCTTCAGGGGGGGCTAATGAAAAACTGTTTTTT. It translates to CAWASGGANEKLFF.

This rearrangement joins TRBV2 to TRBJ2-5; 10 nucleotides align to TRBD2. The length of the CDR3 is 14 residues. Looked up from germline, CDR1 is SNHLY and CDR2 is FYNNEI. V was pared by 8 bases and J by 8 bases, with 11 bases of the junction left unmatched. The CDR3 reads CASQLAGSRKTQYF. The CDR3 nucleotides read TGTGCCAGCCAACTAGCGGGGTCCCGAAAAACCCAGTACTTC.

The chain recombines TRBV27 with TRBJ2-2; 7 bases map to TRBD2. V was clipped by 1 base and J by 2 bases; unmatched bases: 7. Germline CDR1 reads MNHEY; CDR2 reads SMNVEV (reference sequence). The CDR3 extends over 17 amino acids. The CDR3 DNA follows: TGTGCCAGCAGTTTATTGGGGAGGGCCAGTAACACCGGGGAGCTGTTTTTT. Translating it yields CASSLLGRASNTGELFF.

V gene TRBV5-1 combines with J gene TRBJ2-1; TRBD1 matches at 8 bases. V lost 4 bases, J lost 8 bases, and 8 bases stayed unmatched. The CDR3 has 14 residues. From germline, CDR1 is SGHRS and CDR2 YFSETQ. Written as DNA, the CDR3 is TGCGCCAGCAGCGGAAGGACAGGGTCGGATGAGCAGTTCTTC. It specifies CASSGRTGSDEQFF.

V is TRBV18 and J is TRBJ1-3; D remains ambiguous. V was shortened by 3 bases and J by 1 base, with 13 bases between the two germline ends. Germline loops: CDR1 KGHSH, CDR2 LQKENI. The CDR3 consists of 16 residues. CDR3 region: CASSPSNWESGNTIYF. CDR3 in DNA: TGTGCCAGCTCACCCAGCAATTGGGAGTCTGGAAACACCATATATTTT.

The genes are TRBV19 and TRBJ2-3; D unresolved. Germline CDR1 LNHDA, CDR2 SQIVND (reference sequence). Trimming removed 2 bases from V and 0 bases from J, with 6 bases in between. The CDR3 extends over 14 amino acids. The CDR3 reads CASSITTSTDTQYF. As DNA, the CDR3 is TGTGCCAGTAGTATAACTACTAGCACAGATACGCAGTATTTT. The variable domain in full, with the rest retrieved from reference TRBV19 and TRBJ2-3, is DGGITQSPKYLFRKEGQNVTLSCEQNLNHDAMYWYRQDPGQGLRLIYYSQIVNDFQKGDIAEGYSVSREKKESFPLTVTSAQKNPTAFYLCASSITTSTDTQYFGPGTRLTVL.

The chain is built from TRBV2 and TRBJ1-3, with no clear D. Germline V lookup: CDR1 SNHLY, CDR2 FYNNEI. The length of the CDR3 is 14 residues. V lost 8 bases, J lost 0 bases, and 11 bases lay in between. The CDR3 coding sequence is TGTGCCAGCCGGTCAGCTGCCTCTGGAAACACCATATATTTT. Its translation is CASRSAASGNTIYF.

This clone was seen a single time. The chain combines TRBV6-6 with TRBJ1-6; D uncertain. The CDR3 totals 13 residues. The V end was cut by 3 bases, the J end by 8 bases, with 8 bases between. Germline CDR1 MNHNY, CDR2 SVGAGI (reference sequence). CDR3 sequence: CASSYEGDSPLHF. In DNA, the CDR3 is TGTGCCAGCAGTTATGAGGGAGATTCACCCCTCCACTTT.

DNA for the CDR3: TGCGCCAGCAGCCTTTACGAGGGAAGCTACAATGAGCAGTTCTTC. Translation gives CASSLYEGSYNEQFF. The rearrangement links TRBV4-3 to TRBJ2-1; a weak D match, TRBD2 (5 bases). There are 15 residues in the CDR3. Germline V CDR1 and CDR2: LGHNA, YSLEER. Between the trimmed V and J ends, which lost 4 bases and 3 bases, there was a span of 13 bases.